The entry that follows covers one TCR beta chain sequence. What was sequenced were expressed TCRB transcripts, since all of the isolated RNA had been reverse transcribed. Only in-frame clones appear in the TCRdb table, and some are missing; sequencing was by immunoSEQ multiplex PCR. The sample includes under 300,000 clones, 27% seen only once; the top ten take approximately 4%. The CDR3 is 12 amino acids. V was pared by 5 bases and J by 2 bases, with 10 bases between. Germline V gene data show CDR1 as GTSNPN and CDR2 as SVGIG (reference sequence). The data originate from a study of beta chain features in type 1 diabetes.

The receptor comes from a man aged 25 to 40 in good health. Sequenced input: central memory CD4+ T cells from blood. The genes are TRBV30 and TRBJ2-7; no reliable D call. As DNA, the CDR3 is TGTGCCTGGGGAGCCCGGGCCTACGAGCAGTACTTC. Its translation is CAWGARAYEQYF.